One sample yielded the 30 T cell receptor beta chains listed below, sequenced in a study of T cells in Graves' hyperthyroidism and ophthalmopathy (dated by TCRdb to 2018 to 2020). The method was multiplex PCR. Sequenced on an Illumina HiSeq 2000. The TCR beta CDR3 regions were amplified from RNA transcripts. For the first round of RT-PCR on the TCR CDR3, the HTBI primer set was used together with the Qiagen OneStep RT-PCR kit. Through fastp at Q25 and MiXCR, TCRdb rebuilt clones from the public reads, retaining in-frame beta chains. Each entry is one CDR3 protein sequence, shown with its most common DNA and genes. The sample records tens of thousands of distinct CDR3 sequences, approximately 57% of which are singletons. Of the sample, roughly 3.3% is held by the ten largest clones. Sequenced: blood. Receptors originate from a woman aged 60-70 years with Graves' ophthalmopathy.

This chain joins TRBV20-1 and TRBJ1-1, with D perhaps matching TRBD1 (5 bases). CDR1 is DFQATT and CDR2 is SNEGSKA in the germline V gene (reference sequence). The V and J ends lost 7 bases and 4 bases respectively, with 22 bases between them. The CDR3 has 15 amino acids. The CDR3 region has the DNA TGCAGTGTGTGTAAAGGGACGGCCGGGACCACTGAAGCTTTCTTT. This codes for CSVCKGTAGTTEAFF.

The CDR3 loop is CASSLAGSYEQFF. The CDR3 DNA sequence: TGTGCCAGCAGCTTAGCCGGATCCTATGAGCAGTTCTTC. The J gene is TRBJ2-1, the V gene TRBV11-1; D not certain. CDR1 and CDR2 (germline): SGHAT, FQDESV (reference sequence). CDR3 length: 13 amino acids. Trimming shortened V by 0 bases and J by 8 bases, and 8 bases separated the two germline ends.

As concerns this clonotype: The CDR3 end shows no conserved phenylalanine or tryptophan, and so a read error is likely. No DNA is shown, since the ends of the CDR3 on it are uncertain; the CDR3 is the one TCRdb lists. This chain joins TRBV4-2 and TRBJ2-1; TRBD2, the table's D call, was not compared with the DNA. CDR1 LGHNA and CDR2 YNFKEQ come from the germline V gene. The CDR3 region is 11 residues in length, termini included. CDR3 region: CASSQDPASGI.

Ten or more counts support this clonotype. V gene TRBV6-1 combines with J gene TRBJ2-1; weak D call: TRBD1 (5 bases). CDR1 and CDR2 (germline): MNHNS, SASEGT. The CDR3 contains 12 residues. The germline V and J ends were trimmed by 1 base and 11 bases, with 9 bases remaining between them. The CDR3: CASSEVAGKQFF. CDR3 nucleotides: TGTGCCAGCAGTGAAGTCGCAGGGAAGCAGTTCTTC.

This clonotype was seen at least ten times. The chain joins TRBV9 to TRBJ2-1; D is ambiguous. Germline V lookup: CDR1 SGDLS, CDR2 YYNGEE. This CDR3 is 14 amino acids long. Deletions cut 4 bases from V and 5 bases from J, with 13 bases between. CDR3 in amino acids: CASSPLLINNEQFF. As DNA, the CDR3 is TGTGCCAGCAGCCCTTTGTTGATTAACAATGAGCAGTTCTTC.

As regards this clonotype: Just one base apart from a much larger clone, this may be a read error. This chain links TRBV3-1 with TRBJ1-2; unclear D gene. The CDR3 has 13 amino acids. Germline assignment: CDR1 LGHDT and CDR2 YNNKEL (reference sequence). The chain's CDR3 is CASSQSEVYGHTF. The CDR3 region has the DNA TGTGCCAGCAGCCAATCTGAGGTCTATGGCCACACCTTC.

By its share, this clonotype is medium-sized. The chain joins TRBV7-2 to TRBJ1-5; D is ambiguous. Germline CDR1 is SGHTA and CDR2 is FQGNSA. V was pared by 6 bases and J by 7 bases, with 19 bases between. The CDR3 is made up of 15 amino acids. The CDR3 protein is CASSFYVGVEQPQHF. In DNA form, the CDR3 reads TGTGCCAGCAGTTTTTACGTAGGCGTAGAGCAGCCCCAGCATTTT.

The J gene is TRBJ2-7, the V gene TRBV7-2; 9 nucleotides align to TRBD1. Germline assignment: CDR1 SGHTA and CDR2 FQGNSA. The CDR3 contains 16 residues. After removal of 3 bases from V and 4 bases from J, the junction contained 10 bases not matched to a gene. CDR3 protein: CASSLTTGTGFYEQYF. DNA for the CDR3: TGTGCCAGCAGCTTGACTACCGGGACAGGGTTTTACGAGCAGTACTTC.

The rearrangement links TRBV7-6 to TRBJ2-5; perhaps TRBD1 as D (6 bases). CDR1 SGHVS and CDR2 FNYEAQ come from the germline V gene. The CDR3 has 14 amino acids. V was pared by 5 bases and J by 4 bases, with 14 bases between. The CDR3 loop reads CASSPRGERETQYF. CDR3 DNA sequence: TGTGCCAGCAGCCCCAGGGGTGAACGAGAGACCCAGTACTTC. Full variable domain (missing parts from reference TRBV7-6 and TRBJ2-5): GAGVSQSPRYKVTKRGQDVALRCDPISGHVSLYWYRQALGQGPEFLTYFNYEAQQDKSGLPNDRFSAERPEGSISTLTIQRTEQRDSAMYRCASSPRGERETQYFGPGTRLLVL.

As for this clonotype: At one end, the junction sequence differs from germline, possibly due to a read error. The rearrangement links TRBV5-1 to TRBJ2-1; 9 bases are shared with TRBD2. CDR3 length: 15 amino acids. Germline V gene data show CDR1 as SGHRS and CDR2 as YFSETQ. CDR3 sequence: CASSLGSGGDNEQSF. CDR3 in DNA: TGCGCCAGTAGCTTGGGTAGCGGGGGAGACAATGAGCAGTCCTTC.

This clonotype was recorded at least ten times. The chain has TRBV15 and TRBJ2-5; TRBD1 is a possible D gene (6 bases). Per the germline V gene, CDR1 is LNHNV and CDR2 is YYDKDF (reference sequence). The V and J ends lost 3 bases and 4 bases respectively, with 12 bases between them. This CDR3 comprises 14 residues. CDR3 protein: CATSRLQGTETQYF. In nucleotides, the CDR3 is TGTGCCACCAGCAGGTTACAGGGAACAGAGACCCAGTACTTC.

V and J are TRBV2 and TRBJ1-1, with D possibly matching TRBD1 (6 bases). V lost 4 bases, J lost 5 bases, and 11 bases lay in between. The V gene's germline CDR1 is SNHLY and CDR2 FYNNEI. This CDR3 is built from 13 residues. CDR3 loop: CASSGGAITEAFF. The CDR3, as DNA: TGTGCCAGCAGTGGGGGGGCGATAACTGAAGCTTTCTTT.

Many counts were recorded for this clonotype. The V gene is TRBV6-1, the J gene TRBJ2-7, with 11 bases identical to TRBD1. The V gene end was trimmed by 7 bases and the J gene end by 3 bases; junction bases not matched to a gene: 2. This CDR3 is 13 amino acids long. Germline values: CDR1 MNHNS, CDR2 SASEGT. The CDR3 sequence is CASTGTGGYEQYF. Written as DNA, the CDR3 is TGTGCCAGCACCGGGACAGGGGGCTACGAGCAGTACTTC.

The chain carries TRBV5-1 and TRBJ2-7; 13 bases fit TRBD2. This CDR3 spans 15 amino acids. CDR1 SGHRS and CDR2 YFSETQ come from the germline V gene. After removal of 7 bases from V and 2 bases from J, the junction contained 6 bases not matched to a gene. CDR3 loop: CASCPGTSGAYEQYF. The CDR3 bases are TGCGCCAGCTGTCCCGGGACTAGCGGGGCCTACGAGCAGTACTTC.

This clonotype was recorded once. The rearrangement links TRBV20-1 to TRBJ2-6; 13 bases map to TRBD2. In germline, CDR1 is DFQATT, CDR2 SNEGSKA (reference sequence). This CDR3 contains 19 residues. V lost 0 bases, J lost 2 bases, and 7 bases stayed unmatched. The CDR3 bases are TGCAGTGCTAGAGAGGGACCGGGACTAGCGGGAACTGGGGCCAACGTCCTGACTTTC. As protein: CSAREGPGLAGTGANVLTF.

In its sample, this clonotype was seen many times. The rearrangement links TRBV20-1 to TRBJ2-2; 7 bases agree with TRBD2. Trimming removed 1 base from V and 7 bases from J; junction bases left unmatched: 9. This CDR3 has 15 residues. Germline V gives CDR1 DFQATT, CDR2 SNEGSKA (reference sequence). In DNA form, the CDR3 reads TGCAGTGCTAGAGTTGACGGGAGGAGGAACGGGGAGCTGTTTTTT. It codes for CSARVDGRRNGELFF.

Ten or more counts support this clonotype. V usage is TRBV6-2 or TRBV6-3 and J usage is TRBJ1-5, with D perhaps TRBD1 (5 bases). This CDR3 has 14 amino acids. Per the germline V gene, CDR1 is MNHEY and CDR2 is SVGEGT. Trimming pared 4 bases from V and 6 bases from J, leaving 13 bases between. The CDR3 spells CASSLGQGSQPQHF. CDR3 nucleotides: TGTGCCAGCAGTTTGGGGCAGGGAAGTCAGCCCCAGCATTTT.

The chain has TRBV20-1 and TRBJ2-3; 9 bases line up with TRBD2. This CDR3 has 13 residues. V shed 4 bases, J shed 5 bases, and the junction held 4 bases outside the gene matches. From germline, CDR1 is DFQATT and CDR2 SNEGSKA (reference sequence). CDR3: CSATSGMGDTQYF. The CDR3 nucleotides read TGCAGTGCTACTAGCGGGATGGGAGATACGCAGTATTTT.

This clonotype was counted many times. This chain uses TRBV7-7 with TRBJ2-5; D unresolved. The CDR3 contains 13 residues. The V end lost 6 bases, the J end lost 4 bases, and 12 bases lay between the germline ends. CDR1 and CDR2 (germline): SSHAT, FNYEAQ (reference sequence). The CDR3 loop reads CASSYTRRETQYF. The CDR3 DNA sequence: TGTGCCAGCAGTTATACGAGGCGAGAGACCCAGTACTTC.

This clonotype has ten or more counts. The CDR3 nucleotides are TGTGCCAGCAGTTATCTCCACACCGGGGAGCTGTTTTTT. Its translation is CASSYLHTGELFF. The rearrangement joins TRBV6-2 or TRBV6-3 to TRBJ2-2; D is ambiguous. CDR3 length: 13 residues. CDR1 and CDR2 (germline): MNHEY, SVGEGT. V was trimmed by 3 bases and J by 3 bases, leaving 5 bases between them.

CDR3 DNA sequence: TGTGCCAGCAGCCCAACCAGCGGGGAATCGGGGACCCAGTACTTC. Translated, it gives CASSPTSGESGTQYF. This chain uses TRBV11-2 with TRBJ2-5; 7 bases are shared with TRBD2. Looked up from germline, CDR1 is SGHAT and CDR2 is FQNNGV. The CDR3 runs to 15 residues. The V gene end was trimmed by 5 bases and the J gene end by 7 bases; junction bases not matched to a gene: 13.

This clonotype turned up a few times. This sequence joins TRBV20-1 and TRBJ2-7; D is uncertain. The V and J ends lost 1 base and 0 bases respectively, with 7 bases between them. Germline V CDR1 and CDR2: DFQATT, SNEGSKA (reference sequence). The CDR3 loop spans 13 amino acids. The CDR3 spells CSARVPNSYEQYF. CDR3 nucleotide sequence: TGCAGTGCTAGAGTCCCTAACTCCTACGAGCAGTACTTC.

The chain joins TRBV10-3 to TRBJ2-2; 9 positions agree with TRBD1. V was clipped by 10 bases and J by 4 bases; unmatched bases: 10. Germline loops: CDR1 ENHRY, CDR2 SYGVKD. The CDR3 length is 15 residues. CDR3 nucleotides: TGTGCCACCCAGTCCGGGACAGGGACCACCGGGGAGCTGTTTTTT. This encodes CATQSGTGTTGELFF.

DNA for the CDR3: TGTGCCAGCAGTGTTACCCTAGCGGGGGGGCCTGAGGATACGCAGTATTTT. Translated, it gives CASSVTLAGGPEDTQYF. The rearrangement joins TRBV2 to TRBJ2-3; 12 bases line up with TRBD2. The V gene end was trimmed by 4 bases and the J gene end by 6 bases; junction bases not matched to a gene: 11. The CDR3 spans 17 residues. In germline, CDR1 is SNHLY, CDR2 FYNNEI. Full variable domain (missing parts from reference TRBV2 and TRBJ2-3): EPEVTQTPSHQVTQMGQEVILRCVPISNHLYFYWYRQILGQKVEFLVSFYNNEISEKSEIFDDQFSVERPDGSNFTLKIRSTKLEDSAMYFCASSVTLAGGPEDTQYFGPGTRLTVL.

This clonotype was seen just once. This chain connects TRBV2 to TRBJ2-7; 9 bases line up with TRBD2. CDR3 length: 15 amino acids. V lost 10 bases, J lost 0 bases, and 10 bases stayed unmatched. From germline, CDR1 is SNHLY and CDR2 FYNNEI. CDR3 DNA: TGTGCCACCCTAGCGGCTAGCGGGGACTCCTACGAGCAGTACTTC. Translated, it gives CATLAASGDSYEQYF.

J is TRBJ2-5 and V is TRBV9; TRBD1 matches 8 bases. This CDR3 is built from 16 residues. The V gene end was trimmed by 0 bases and the J gene end by 7 bases; junction bases not matched to a gene: 11. Germline V CDR1 and CDR2: SGDLS, YYNGEE. The CDR3 DNA follows: TGTGCCAGCAGCGTAGGGCAGGGGGCCAGGGCAGGGACCCAGTACTTC. Protein sequence: CASSVGQGARAGTQYF. The complete variable domain, with remaining parts taken from reference TRBV9 and TRBJ2-5, reads DSGVTQTPKHLITATGQRVTLRCSPRSGDLSVYWYQQSLDQGLQFLIQYYNGEERAKGNILERFSAQQFPDLHSELNLSSLELGDSALYFCASSVGQGARAGTQYFGPGTRLLVL.

This CDR3 is CASSSGRTGAYGYTF. As DNA, the CDR3 is TGCGCCAGCAGTTCAGGTCGGACAGGGGCGTATGGCTACACCTTC. This chain joins TRBV4-3 and TRBJ1-2, with 9 bases identical to TRBD1. CDR3 size: 15 residues. Germline CDR1 is LGHNA and CDR2 is YSLEER. J gave up 5 bases and V 6 bases, and 10 bases lay outside the gene matches.

Of note for this clonotype: The junction differs from germline at one of its ends, possibly a read error. V usage is TRBV7-7 and J usage is TRBJ2-1; D not resolved. Germline V gene data show CDR1 as SSHAT and CDR2 as FNYEAQ (reference sequence). This CDR3 spans 15 amino acids. CDR3 sequence: CASSLTTGLYNEQFF. The CDR3 nucleotides are TGTGCTAGCAGCTTAACTACGGGCCTTTACAATGAGCAGTTCTTC.

This clonotype has at least ten counts. The chain recombines TRBV29-1 with TRBJ2-5, with 9 bases lining up with TRBD1. With V trimmed by 4 bases and J by 1 base, 10 bases remained unmatched. Germline V gene lookup returns CDR1 SQVTM and CDR2 ANQGSEA. The CDR3 covers 16 residues. CDR3 protein: CSVGRGPTGGQETQYF. CDR3 nucleotide sequence: TGCAGCGTTGGTCGGGGTCCGACAGGGGGCCAAGAGACCCAGTACTTC.

This clonotype was detected many times. The rearrangement uses TRBV9 and TRBJ2-7, with TRBD2 as a possible D gene (6 bases). The CDR3 covers 14 residues. The V end lost 0 bases, the J end lost 6 bases, and 13 bases lay between the germline ends. Germline V gives CDR1 SGDLS, CDR2 YYNGEE. The CDR3 sequence: CASSVETKGGEQYF. The CDR3 DNA follows: TGTGCCAGCAGCGTAGAGACCAAGGGAGGCGAGCAGTACTTC.